This T cell receptor (beta chain) was documented in a study of blood T cell repertoires in COVID-19. At the level of the study: Acute and convalescent COVID-19 samples came from the United States, Italy and Spain. The analysed material was cDNA or gDNA that came from T cells, B-cell-depleted T cells, or PBMCs.

Authors' processing steps: Cell counts per sample came from amplifying reference gene primers. Some clones are missing from TCRdb's copy, which holds only in-frame ones; the method was immunoSEQ multiplex PCR. Clone size and the V and J calls come from that table; the DNA yielded D and trimming. The sample holds more than 70,000 clones, 80% to 90% seen once. This CDR3 comprises 13 residues. CDR1 and CDR2 (germline): ENHRY, SYGVKD. With 2 bases removed from V and 4 bases from J, the gap between germline ends came to 8 bases. The V and J genes are TRBV10-3 and TRBJ2-5; weak D call: TRBD1 (6 bases). What was sequenced was peripheral blood. The TCR sequence derives from a man in his forties or fifties with acute or convalescent COVID-19. CDR3 region: CAISETGTETQYF. CDR3 DNA: TGTGCCATCAGTGAGACAGGGACAGAGACCCAGTACTTC.